The entry below gives a single T cell receptor beta chain sequence along with its context. Trimming cost V 2 bases and J 2 bases, with 9 bases left between them. This CDR3 contains 14 residues. Germline V gene sequence: CDR1 MDHEN, CDR2 SYDVKM. In the original workflow: Nucleated cell counts were estimated from reference gene primer amplification. Clones were sequenced by immunoSEQ multiplex PCR, and TCRdb holds only the in-frame ones, with some missing. The D gene and trimming were derived from the DNA, and the V and J assignments and clone size from that table. The table shows some 340,000 clones, with approximately 89% occurring only once. This sample was taken from a study of blood T cell repertoires in COVID-19.

The chain is built from TRBV28 and TRBJ2-5, with D possibly being TRBD1 (6 bases). This receptor was identified in a woman aged 25 to 45 who had recovered from COVID-19. Input material: PBMCs or T cells enriched from blood (not recorded which). The CDR3 here is CASSLGTLQETQYF. The CDR3 DNA is TGTGCCAGCAGTTTAGGGACATTGCAAGAGACCCAGTACTTC.